This T cell receptor (beta chain) was captured by sequencing in a study of Tregs in tolerant kidney transplant recipients. Study-wide results and limits: Changing PCR primers prevented nucleotide comparison between some patients' samples.

Clones were read by immunoSEQ multiplex PCR, and TCRdb kept only the in-frame ones, dropping some. The sample lists around 75,000 clones, about 89% seen once, with approximately 0.4% in the top ten. Regarding this clone: The antigen is not known.

The CDR3 runs 11 residues. Germline CDR1 and CDR2: DFQATT and SNEGSKA (reference sequence). V dropped 2 bases and J dropped 6 bases, with 8 bases sitting between them. The origin of this receptor is a human donor who received a combined kidney and bone marrow transplant. The starting material was CD4+ T cells from blood, obtained before the transplant. This chain uses TRBV20-1 with TRBJ2-7; D might be TRBD2 (5 bases). The CDR3 spells CSARHGGEQYF. CDR3 coding DNA: TGCAGTGCTAGACACGGAGGCGAGCAGTACTTC.